This TCR beta chain was retrieved from a study of cytomegalovirus exposure and HLA in healthy donors. Study summary: Genetic ancestry analysis placed around 76% of the 398 donors that were genotyped in the Caucasian-associated cluster. Study observations and caveats: Differences between HLA loci emerged in a later analysis of TCR association rates, with DRB1 most and HLA-C fewest. A later analysis associated under 20,000 TCR beta sequences with HLA alleles at a 0.05 false discovery rate.

In germline, CDR1 is MRHNA, CDR2 SNTAGT. This CDR3 spans 15 amino acids. V dropped 4 bases and J dropped 6; count of bases not matched to a gene: 9. Comments on this clone: The antigen is undetermined.

Primers: 60 Vbeta forward and 13 Jbeta reverse. Repertoires were generated with immunoSEQ multiplex PCR, while TCRdb's copy carries only in-frame clones and drops some. This sample has around 110,000 clones, with 70% to 75% found just once. The chain employs TRBV6-4 and TRBJ2-1; 7 nucleotides match TRBD1. Sequenced: PBMCs. The origin of this receptor is a woman aged 18-30 years in good health and CMV-seronegative. CDR3 protein: CASSAYRGAANEQFF. The DNA for the CDR3 is TGTGCCAGCAGTGCATACAGGGGCGCGGCCAATGAGCAGTTCTTC.